This T cell receptor (beta chain) was sequenced in a study of response to subunit inactivated influenza vaccine. Overall study results and limits: Authors suggested each seasonal flu vaccination may recruit only limited numbers of new T cells.

In regard to this clonotype: Its specificity is not known.

The germline V gene encodes CDR1 SQVTM and CDR2 ANQGSEA. This CDR3 has 13 residues. Trimming stripped 1 base from V and 4 bases from J, with 10 bases between. TCRdb independently ran MiXCR on the RT-PCR reads; one entry per CDR3 protein. The sample consists of around 710,000 distinct CDR3 sequences, about 15% of them appearing once. J is TRBJ2-5 and V is TRBV29-1; D unclear. This specimen was PBMCs from blood, taken 14 days before vaccination. The clonotype was recovered from a man aged 45-65 years who received an inactivated influenza vaccine. The CDR3 DNA reads as TGCAGCGTTGAAGGACGCGGCGTAGAGACCCAGTACTTC. This gives the protein CSVEGRGVETQYF.